Given below is one TCR beta chain in context. Its antigen is undetermined. The sample comes from a study of blood T cells in healthy people across ages. This CDR3 is built from 11 residues. V gave up 6 bases and J gave up 5 bases, with 8 bases separating them. Germline-derived CDR1 and CDR2 are DFQATT and SNEGSKA (reference sequence). A second about 7 to 12 cycle PCR used barcoded and J-beta primers. A template-switch adaptor with 12 random nucleotides tagged each cDNA molecule. MiXCR, applied by TCRdb to the 5' RACE reads, yields one record per CDR3 protein. In the table there are approximately 800,000 distinct CDR3 sequences, 50% to 65% of which are singletons. Overall study findings and caveats: More naive CD4+ cells and higher diversity were found in long-lived than in aged donors. Correlation between TCR beta diversity and naive T cell percentage was strong. While age rose, TCR beta diversity per million T cells dropped in a roughly linear way.

Specimen: blood. This TCR derives from a man aged 80 or over in good health. The rearrangement joins TRBV20-1 to TRBJ2-1, with TRBD2 as a possible D gene (6 bases). The CDR3 DNA reads as TGCAGTGCCGGACTAAACAATGAGCAGTTCTTC. It specifies CSAGLNNEQFF.